This T cell receptor beta chain derives from a study of blood T cells in healthy people across ages. Each donor was a healthy Caucasian individual from Russia, aged roughly 6 to 95. The CDR3 is made up of 16 amino acids. The V gene end was trimmed by 8 bases and the J gene end by 9 bases; junction bases not matched to a gene: 12. The V gene's germline CDR1 is SGHTA and CDR2 FQGNSA. Through a sample-barcoded 5' primer and a J-beta primer mix, a second PCR was run for 7 to 11 cycles. All cDNA molecules were each tagged by a template-switch adaptor with 12 random nucleotides. TCRdb reanalysed the 5' RACE reads using MiXCR and keeps one entry per CDR3 protein. The sample includes about 1.8 million distinct CDR3 sequences, around 50% seen only once; the top ten take approximately 2.1%.

This TCR derives from a woman in her thirties or forties in good health. The chain is built from TRBV7-2 and TRBJ2-2; 13 bases fit TRBD2. The sequenced material came from blood. The CDR3 nucleotides are TGTGCCAGCCGATCAACTACTAGCGGGGGGGCCAGGGAGCTGTTTTTT. It codes for CASRSTTSGGARELFF.